This TCR beta chain was retrieved from a study of shared clonotypes between healthy human individuals. About the study: The study used three CD4 naive, three CD4 memory, two CD8 naive and one CD8 memory plate per donor. Study-level points and caveats: Unshared clonotypes carried lower generation probabilities than those common to all four donors.

200 to 250 ng DNA, approximately 31,000 T cell genomes, went into each sorted-subset replicate PCR. Sequencing was performed with immunoSEQ multiplex PCR; in TCRdb, only in-frame clones are kept and a portion is missing. The sample lists around 2.5 million clones, approximately 93% occurring once. CD4+ cells were split into CD45RA+ naive and CD45RA-negative memory subsets. In this sample, this clone turned up once. The antigen remains unidentified. This receptor was taken from a man aged 18 to 35 in good health. Some clones in this sample may be carry-over from other donors' samples. The sequencing input was naive CD4+ T cells from PBMCs. The subset: CD45RA+ positively selected.

CDR3 DNA: TGTGCCAGCAGCAAAGGGATCCCCCTAGGTAGCATAGATACGCAGTATTTT. Amino acids: CASSKGIPLGSIDTQYF. The rearrangement uses TRBV21-1 and TRBJ2-3; TRBD2 was called by the table and not checked on the DNA. TRBV21-1 corresponds to a pseudogene. This CDR3 region has 17 residues.